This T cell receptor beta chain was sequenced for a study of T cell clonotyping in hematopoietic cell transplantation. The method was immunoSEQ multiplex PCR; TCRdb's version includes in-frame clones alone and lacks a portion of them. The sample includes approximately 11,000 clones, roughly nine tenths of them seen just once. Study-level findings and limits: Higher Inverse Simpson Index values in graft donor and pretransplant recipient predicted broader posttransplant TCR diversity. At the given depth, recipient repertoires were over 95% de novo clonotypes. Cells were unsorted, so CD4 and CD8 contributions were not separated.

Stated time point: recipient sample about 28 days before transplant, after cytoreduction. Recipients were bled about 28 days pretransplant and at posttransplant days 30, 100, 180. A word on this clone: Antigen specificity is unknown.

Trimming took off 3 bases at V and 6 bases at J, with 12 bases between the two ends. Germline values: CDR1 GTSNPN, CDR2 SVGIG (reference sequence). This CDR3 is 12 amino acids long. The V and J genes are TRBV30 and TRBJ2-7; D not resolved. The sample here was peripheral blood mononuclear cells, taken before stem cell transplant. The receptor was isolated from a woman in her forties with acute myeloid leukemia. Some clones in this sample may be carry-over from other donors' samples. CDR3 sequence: CAWRGSPGEQYF. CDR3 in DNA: TGTGCCTGGAGGGGAAGTCCGGGCGAGCAGTACTTC.